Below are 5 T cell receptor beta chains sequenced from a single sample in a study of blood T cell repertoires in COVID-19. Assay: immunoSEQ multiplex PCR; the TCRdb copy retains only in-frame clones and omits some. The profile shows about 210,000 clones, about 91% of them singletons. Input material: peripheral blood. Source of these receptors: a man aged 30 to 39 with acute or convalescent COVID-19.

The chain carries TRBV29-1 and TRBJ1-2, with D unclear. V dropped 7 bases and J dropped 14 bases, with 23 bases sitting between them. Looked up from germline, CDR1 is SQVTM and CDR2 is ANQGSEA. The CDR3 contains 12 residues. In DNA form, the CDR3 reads TGCAGCGCTACCTTGCCCGGGGTCCCTATAACCTTC. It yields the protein CSATLPGVPITF.

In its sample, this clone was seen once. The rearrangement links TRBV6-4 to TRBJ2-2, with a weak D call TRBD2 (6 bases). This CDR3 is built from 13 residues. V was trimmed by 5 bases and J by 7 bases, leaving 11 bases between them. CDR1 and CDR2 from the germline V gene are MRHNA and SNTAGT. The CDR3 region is CASSSRGGGELFF. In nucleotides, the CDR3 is TGTGCCAGCAGTAGCCGGGGAGGCGGGGAGCTGTTTTTT.

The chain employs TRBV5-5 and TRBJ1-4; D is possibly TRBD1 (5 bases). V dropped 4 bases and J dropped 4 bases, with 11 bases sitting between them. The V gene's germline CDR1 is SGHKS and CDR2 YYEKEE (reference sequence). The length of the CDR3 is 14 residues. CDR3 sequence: CASSPRGSNEKLFF. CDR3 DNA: TGTGCCAGCAGCCCCCGGGGGAGTAATGAAAAACTGTTTTTT. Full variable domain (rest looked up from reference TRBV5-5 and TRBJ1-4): DAGVTQSPTHLIKTRGQQVTLRCSPISGHKSVSWYQQVLGQGPQFIFQYYEKEERGRGNFPDRFSARQFPNYSSELNVNALLLGDSALYLCASSPRGSNEKLFFGSGTQLSVL.

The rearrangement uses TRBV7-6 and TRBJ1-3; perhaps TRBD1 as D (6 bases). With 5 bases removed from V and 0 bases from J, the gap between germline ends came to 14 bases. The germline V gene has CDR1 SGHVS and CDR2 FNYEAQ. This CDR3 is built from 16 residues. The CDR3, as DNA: TGTGCCAGCAGCACCCCCGGGGACAACTCTGGAAACACCATATATTTT. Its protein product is CASSTPGDNSGNTIYF.

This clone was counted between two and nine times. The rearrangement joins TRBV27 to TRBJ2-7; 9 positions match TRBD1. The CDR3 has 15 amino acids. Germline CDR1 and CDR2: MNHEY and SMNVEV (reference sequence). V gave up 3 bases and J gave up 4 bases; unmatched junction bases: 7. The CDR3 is CASSFDRGVAYEQYF. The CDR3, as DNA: TGTGCCAGCAGTTTCGACAGGGGGGTGGCTTACGAGCAGTACTTC.